This entry lists 6 T cell receptor beta chains sequenced from one sample in a study of T cells after yellow fever vaccination. MiXCR was run by TCRdb on the 5' RACE reads, yielding one entry per CDR3 protein. In the table there are tens of thousands of distinct CDR3 sequences, 7.4% of which are singletons. Sequenced material: CD8+ T cells sorted from PBMCs, taken 15 days after the yellow fever booster vaccination. All receptors come from a young man who received the YFV17D yellow fever vaccine.

The table lists this clonotype with many counts. CDR3 sequence: CASSLRTGSSYNEQFF. In nucleotides, the CDR3 is TGTGCCAGCAGCCTAAGGACGGGAAGCTCCTACAATGAGCAGTTCTTC. This chain links TRBV9 with TRBJ2-1, with D tentatively TRBD2 (5 bases). CDR1 and CDR2 from the germline V gene are SGDLS and YYNGEE. V lost 4 bases, J lost 0 bases, and 14 bases lay in between. The CDR3 length is 16 residues.

This clonotype was observed many times. The chain employs TRBV11-2 and TRBJ2-5; 8 bases match TRBD2. V dropped 4 bases and J dropped 3; count of bases not matched to a gene: 7. The CDR3 consists of 15 residues. Germline V lookup: CDR1 SGHAT, CDR2 FQNNGV. This CDR3 is CASSSSGSREETQYF. The CDR3 region has the DNA TGTGCCAGCAGCTCGAGCGGGAGCCGTGAAGAGACCCAGTACTTC.

This clonotype was detected ten times or more. The chain uses TRBV2 and TRBJ2-5; unclear D gene. V lost 7 bases, J lost 2 bases, and 11 bases lay in between. CDR3 length: 13 amino acids. Germline-derived CDR1 and CDR2 are SNHLY and FYNNEI. The CDR3 sequence is CASIESRQETQYF. Written as DNA, the CDR3 is TGTGCCAGCATTGAGAGTAGGCAAGAGACCCAGTACTTC.

This clonotype occurred many times. The chain employs TRBV30 and TRBJ2-2; D call uncertain. The CDR3 sequence is 15 residues long. V gave up 1 base and J gave up 6 bases, with 15 bases separating them. Looked up from germline, CDR1 is GTSNPN and CDR2 is SVGIG (reference sequence). The DNA for the CDR3 is TGTGCCTGGAGTGGTCTTGAACCCTACGCCGGGGAGCTGTTTTTT. Its protein is CAWSGLEPYAGELFF.

This clonotype appeared many times. The chain employs TRBV12-3 or TRBV12-4 and TRBJ2-7; D is possibly TRBD1 or TRBD2 (5 bases each). V shed 4 bases and J shed 3 bases, with 13 bases lying between them. The CDR3 length is 14 residues. The CDR3 DNA reads as TGTGCCAGCAGTTCGGGACCAGACTTCTACGAGCAGTACTTC. This sequence encodes CASSSGPDFYEQYF.

This clonotype was observed at least ten times. This chain connects TRBV5-5 to TRBJ1-2; no clear D gene. Germline CDR1 reads SGHKS; CDR2 reads YYEKEE (reference sequence). V was pared by 4 bases and J by 9 bases, with 10 bases between. The CDR3 covers 11 residues. This CDR3 reads CASSLSDSYTF. CDR3 DNA: TGTGCCAGCAGCCTATCCGATAGCTACACCTTC.